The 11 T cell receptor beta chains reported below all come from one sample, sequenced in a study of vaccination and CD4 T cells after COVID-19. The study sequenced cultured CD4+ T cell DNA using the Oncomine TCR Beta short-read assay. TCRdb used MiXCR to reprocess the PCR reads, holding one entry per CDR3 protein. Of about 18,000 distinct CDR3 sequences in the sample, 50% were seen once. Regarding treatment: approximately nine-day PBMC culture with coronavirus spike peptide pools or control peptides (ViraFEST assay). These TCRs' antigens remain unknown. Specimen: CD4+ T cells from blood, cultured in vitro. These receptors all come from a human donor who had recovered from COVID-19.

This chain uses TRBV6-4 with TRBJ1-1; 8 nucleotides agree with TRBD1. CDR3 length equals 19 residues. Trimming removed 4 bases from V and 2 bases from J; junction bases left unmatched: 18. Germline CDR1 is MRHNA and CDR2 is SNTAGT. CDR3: CASSVPPPFTGGKNTEAFF. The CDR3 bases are TGTGCCAGCAGTGTGCCCCCTCCGTTTACAGGGGGGAAAAACACTGAAGCTTTCTTT.

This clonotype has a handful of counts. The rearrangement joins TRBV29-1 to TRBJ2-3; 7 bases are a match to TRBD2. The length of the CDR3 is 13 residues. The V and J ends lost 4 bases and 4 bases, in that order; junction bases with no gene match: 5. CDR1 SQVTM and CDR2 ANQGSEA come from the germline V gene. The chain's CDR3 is CSVASGTADTQYF. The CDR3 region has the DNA TGCAGCGTTGCGAGCGGGACCGCAGATACGCAGTATTTT.

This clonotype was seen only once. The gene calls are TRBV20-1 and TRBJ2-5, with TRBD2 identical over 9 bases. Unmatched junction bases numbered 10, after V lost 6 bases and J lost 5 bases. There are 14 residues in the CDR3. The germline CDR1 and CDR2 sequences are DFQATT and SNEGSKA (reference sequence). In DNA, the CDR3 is TGCAGTGCCCCTTCTGTGGCGGGAGGGGAGACCCAGTACTTC. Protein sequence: CSAPSVAGGETQYF.

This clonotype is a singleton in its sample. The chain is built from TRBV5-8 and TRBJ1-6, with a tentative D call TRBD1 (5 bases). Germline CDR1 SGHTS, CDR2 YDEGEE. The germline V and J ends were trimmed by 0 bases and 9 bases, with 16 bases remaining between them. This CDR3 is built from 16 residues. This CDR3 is CASSLVRGRRGSPLHF. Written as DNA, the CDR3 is TGTGCCAGCAGCTTGGTTCGGGGGAGGAGGGGTTCACCCCTCCACTTT.

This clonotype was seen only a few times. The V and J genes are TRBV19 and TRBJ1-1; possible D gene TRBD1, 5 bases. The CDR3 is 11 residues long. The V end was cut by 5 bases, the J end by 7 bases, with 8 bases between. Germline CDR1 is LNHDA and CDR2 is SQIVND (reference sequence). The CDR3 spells CASSPGGEAFF. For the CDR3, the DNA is TGTGCCAGTAGTCCGGGGGGTGAAGCTTTCTTT.

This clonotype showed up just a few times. Here the CDR3 reads CASRRQSSYNSPLHF. The CDR3 DNA is TGTGCCAGCAGGCGTCAGAGCTCCTATAATTCACCCCTCCACTTT. The chain uses TRBV27 and TRBJ1-6; D unclear. Trimming took 6 bases from V and 0 from J, leaving 9 bases between them. CDR3 size: 15 residues. The germline V gene encodes CDR1 MNHEY and CDR2 SMNVEV (reference sequence).

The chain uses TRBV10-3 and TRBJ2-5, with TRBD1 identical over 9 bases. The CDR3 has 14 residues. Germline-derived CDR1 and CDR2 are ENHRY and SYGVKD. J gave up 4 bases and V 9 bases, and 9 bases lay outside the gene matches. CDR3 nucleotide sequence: TGTGCCATTCAATCGGACAGGGGAGGAGAGACCCAGTACTTC. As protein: CAIQSDRGGETQYF.

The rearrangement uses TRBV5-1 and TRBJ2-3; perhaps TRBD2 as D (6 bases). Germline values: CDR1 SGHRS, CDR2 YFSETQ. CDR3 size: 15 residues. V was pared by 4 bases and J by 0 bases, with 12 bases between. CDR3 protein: CASSPGTFSTDTQYF. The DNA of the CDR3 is TGCGCCAGCAGCCCTGGGACTTTTAGCACAGATACGCAGTATTTT.

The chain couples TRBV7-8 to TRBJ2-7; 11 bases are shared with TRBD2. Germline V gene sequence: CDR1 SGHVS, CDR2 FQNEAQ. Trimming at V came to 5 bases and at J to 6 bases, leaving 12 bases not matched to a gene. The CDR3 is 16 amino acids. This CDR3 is CASSERLAGGRSEQYF. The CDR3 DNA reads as TGTGCCAGCAGCGAACGTCTAGCGGGAGGTAGGAGCGAGCAGTACTTC.

The CDR3, as DNA: TGTGCCAGCAGTGGACGAAGGTTCGACACCTTC. As protein: CASSGRRFDTF. The chain carries TRBV6-1 and TRBJ1-2; no clear D. The CDR3 length is 11 residues. CDR1 is MNHNS, CDR2 SASEGT, per germline. The V end lost 4 bases, the J end lost 12 bases, and 12 bases lay between the germline ends.

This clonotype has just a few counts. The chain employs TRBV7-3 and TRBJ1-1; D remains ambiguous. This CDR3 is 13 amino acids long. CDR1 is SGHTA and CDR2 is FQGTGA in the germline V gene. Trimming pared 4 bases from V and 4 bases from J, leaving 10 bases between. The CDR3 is CASSSGVVTEAFF. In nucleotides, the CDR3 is TGTGCCAGCAGCTCCGGGGTGGTCACTGAAGCTTTCTTT.